The 29 T cell receptor beta chains below come from one sample, sequenced in a study of T cell changes during pregnancy in multiple sclerosis. Sequenced by immunoSEQ multiplex PCR; TCRdb stores in-frame clones only, minus some. The sample comprises some 30,000 clones, about 89% of which are singletons, and 6.5% to 7% rests with the top ten. Material: CD8+ T cells from peripheral blood mononuclear cells, obtained in the second trimester of pregnancy. These receptors all come from a female donor with multiple sclerosis, enrolled in a pregnancy study.

This clone has only a few counts. The chain links TRBV28 to TRBJ1-1, with D unresolved. V was clipped by 5 bases and J by 0 bases, with 10 bases between them. The germline V gene encodes CDR1 MDHEN and CDR2 SYDVKM. The CDR3 is 14 residues long. As DNA, the CDR3 is TGTGCCAGCAGTCACACAGCTATGAACACTGAAGCTTTCTTT. Its protein product is CASSHTAMNTEAFF.

This chain links TRBV5-5 with TRBJ2-3; perhaps TRBD1 as D (6 bases). The germline V gene has CDR1 SGHKS and CDR2 YYEKEE (reference sequence). V lost 7 bases, J lost 3 bases, and 9 bases lay in between. This CDR3 is built from 12 residues. CDR3 amino acids: CASFTGTDTQYF. Written as DNA, the CDR3 is TGTGCCAGCTTTACAGGGACAGATACGCAGTATTTT.

This sequence joins TRBV15 and TRBJ1-2; D remains unclear. Between the trimmed V and J ends, which lost 3 bases and 2 bases, there was a span of 22 bases. The CDR3 sequence is 18 residues long. Germline V gene data show CDR1 as LNHNV and CDR2 as YYDKDF (reference sequence). The CDR3 region is CATSSASEGLITNYGYTF. CDR3 nucleotide sequence: TGTGCCACCAGCAGTGCCTCGGAGGGCCTCATAACAAACTATGGCTACACCTTC.

The chain employs TRBV5-1 and TRBJ1-1; unclear D gene. The CDR3 contains 12 residues. Trimming took off 5 bases at V and 4 bases at J, with 9 bases between the two ends. CDR1 is SGHRS and CDR2 is YFSETQ in the germline V gene. This chain's CDR3 is CASRAGGTEAFF. The CDR3 region has the DNA TGCGCCAGCAGGGCAGGAGGCACTGAAGCTTTCTTT. The full variable domain, rest sourced from reference TRBV5-1 and TRBJ1-1, is KAGVTQTPRYLIKTRGQQVTLSCSPISGHRSVSWYQQTPGQGLQFLFEYFSETQRNKGNFPGRFSGRQFSNSRSEMNVSTLELGDSALYLCASRAGGTEAFFGQGTRLTVV.

V and J are TRBV27 and TRBJ2-2, with 8 bases lining up with TRBD2. This CDR3 has 13 residues. Germline trimming cut 6 bases from V and 4 bases from J; bases unmatched to any gene: 1. The germline V gene has CDR1 MNHEY and CDR2 SMNVEV (reference sequence). The CDR3 reads CASRLAGTGELFF. CDR3 coding DNA: TGTGCCAGCAGGCTAGCGGGCACCGGGGAGCTGTTTTTT.

This clone was observed a few times. This chain connects TRBV6-4 to TRBJ2-2; no clear D. From germline, CDR1 is MRHNA and CDR2 SNTAGT. V lost 0 bases to trimming and J lost 4 bases, with 15 bases between them. The CDR3 runs 17 residues. Here the CDR3 DNA reads TGTGCCAGCAGTGACTCGAGTCCCGGGTCATCCACCGGGGAGCTGTTTTTT. This gives the protein CASSDSSPGSSTGELFF.

The V gene is TRBV27, the J gene TRBJ1-1, with TRBD1 identical over 7 bases. The length of the CDR3 is 14 residues. J was trimmed by 1 base and V by 6 bases; bases with no gene match: 5. The V gene's germline CDR1 is MNHEY and CDR2 SMNVEV (reference sequence). CDR3 sequence reads: CASSEQGPNTEAFF. CDR3 coding DNA: TGTGCCAGCAGCGAACAGGGGCCGAACACTGAAGCTTTCTTT.

The chain uses TRBV19 and TRBJ2-3; no definite D call. CDR3 length: 12 residues. Trimming removed 10 bases at V and 1 base at J, with 9 bases between. Per the germline V gene, CDR1 is LNHDA and CDR2 is SQIVND (reference sequence). For the CDR3, the DNA is TGTGCCACGGCGGTGCGCACAGATACGCAGTATTTT. This gives the protein CATAVRTDTQYF. Supplemented by reference TRBV19 and TRBJ2-3, the full variable domain reads DGGITQSPKYLFRKEGQNVTLSCEQNLNHDAMYWYRQDPGQGLRLIYYSQIVNDFQKGDIAEGYSVSREKKESFPLTVTSAQKNPTAFYLCATAVRTDTQYFGPGTRLTVL.

This chain uses TRBV6-4 with TRBJ2-1; D possibly corresponds to TRBD2 (5 bases). The CDR3 consists of 15 residues. CDR1 and CDR2 (germline): MRHNA, SNTAGT. With 2 bases removed from V and 4 bases from J, the gap between germline ends came to 12 bases. Here the CDR3 reads CASSDNGERYNEQFF. CDR3 bases: TGTGCCAGCAGTGACAATGGGGAGCGTTACAATGAGCAGTTCTTC.

J is TRBJ2-1 and V is TRBV7-3, with 7 bases matching TRBD1. Germline V gene sequence: CDR1 SGHTA, CDR2 FQGTGA. V trimming: 5 bases; J trimming: 4 bases; junction bases outside the gene matches: 8. The CDR3 is made up of 15 amino acids. CDR3 amino acids: CASSPPGTDYNEQFF. The CDR3 DNA follows: TGTGCCAGCAGCCCACCCGGGACAGATTACAATGAGCAGTTCTTC.

For the CDR3, the DNA is TGTGCCAGCAGTGAAGGGGGACTAGCGAGACATGAGCAGTTCTTC. Encoded protein: CASSEGGLARHEQFF. This chain uses TRBV25-1 with TRBJ2-1; TRBD2 matches at 10 bases. The germline V gene encodes CDR1 MGHDK and CDR2 SYGVNS. The length of the CDR3 is 15 residues. V gave up 2 bases and J gave up 8 bases; unmatched junction bases: 6.

This chain connects TRBV6-1 to TRBJ2-1; 7 bases match TRBD2. The CDR3 sequence is 15 residues long. V lost 7 bases, J lost 1 base, and 7 bases stayed unmatched. The germline gives CDR1 MNHNS, CDR2 SASEGT. The CDR3 sequence: CASTIGLESYNEQFF. DNA for the CDR3: TGTGCCAGCACCATCGGACTAGAGTCCTACAATGAGCAGTTCTTC.

V is TRBV2 and J is TRBJ2-3, with D possibly being TRBD1 (6 bases). Per the germline V gene, CDR1 is SNHLY and CDR2 is FYNNEI. The CDR3 runs to 16 residues. Trimming cost V 0 bases and J 2 bases, with 12 bases left between them. The CDR3 region is CASSEAPQGVTDTQYF. DNA of the CDR3: TGTGCCAGCAGTGAAGCCCCACAGGGAGTCACAGATACGCAGTATTTT.

V and J are TRBV4-3 and TRBJ2-1, with 7 nucleotides matching TRBD1. The V gene's germline CDR1 is LGHNA and CDR2 YSLEER. The CDR3 has 16 residues. Unmatched junction bases numbered 10, after V lost 0 bases and J lost 8 bases. As DNA, the CDR3 is TGCGCCAGCAGCCAAGACGACAGGGAATTGGATGATGAGCAGTTCTTC. Translating gives CASSQDDRELDDEQFF.

In DNA, the CDR3 is TGCGCCAGCAGCCAAGAACAGGACGCATCCTACGAGCAGTACTTC. It translates to CASSQEQDASYEQYF. The chain links TRBV4-1 to TRBJ2-7; tentatively, D is TRBD1 (5 bases). CDR1 and CDR2 (germline): MGHRA, YSYEKL. V was pared by 0 bases and J by 1 base, with 10 bases between. This CDR3 has 15 amino acids.

The CDR3 sequence is CASSFAGGPQDEQYF. Here the CDR3 DNA reads TGTGCCAGCAGTTTTGCGGGAGGCCCTCAGGACGAGCAGTACTTC. The rearrangement uses TRBV6-5 and TRBJ2-7; the match to TRBD2 covers 8 bases. The length of the CDR3 is 15 residues. CDR1 MNHEY and CDR2 SVGAGI come from the germline V gene. The ends lost 4 bases at V and 5 bases at J; junction bases unmatched: 10.

CDR3 bases: TGTGCCAGCAGCTTAGAGATTGTGCGGGATGGCTACACCTTC. Translation gives CASSLEIVRDGYTF. This rearrangement joins TRBV7-9 to TRBJ1-2; D gene unclear. From germline, CDR1 is SEHNR and CDR2 FQNEAQ (reference sequence). CDR3 size: 14 residues. Trimming took 1 base from V and 6 from J, leaving 12 bases between them.

CDR3 region: CASSLDSQDVYGYTF. CDR3 sequence (DNA): TGTGCCAGCAGCCTTGACAGTCAGGACGTCTATGGCTACACCTTC. The chain couples TRBV28 to TRBJ1-2; weak D call: TRBD1 (5 bases). CDR3 length: 15 residues. V was shortened by 6 bases and J by 4 bases, with 18 bases between the two germline ends. Germline values: CDR1 MDHEN, CDR2 SYDVKM.

J is TRBJ2-1 and V is TRBV28, with TRBD1 matching over 7 bases. V lost 6 bases to trimming and J lost 4 bases; unmatched junction nucleotides: 12. The germline gives CDR1 MDHEN, CDR2 SYDVKM. The CDR3 is 16 amino acids. The CDR3 DNA reads as TGTGCCAGCAGGTACCGCCGGGACAGAGTTTACAATGAGCAGTTCTTC. Translation gives CASRYRRDRVYNEQFF.

The chain carries TRBV7-3 and TRBJ2-2; TRBD1 matches 7 bases. The CDR3 is 16 amino acids. Germline CDR1 SGHTA, CDR2 FQGTGA. After removal of 4 bases from V and 4 bases from J, the junction contained 9 bases not matched to a gene. CDR3 sequence (DNA): TGTGCCAGCAGCTCCTTCGAGAAGGGGGCCACCGGGGAGCTGTTTTTT. It codes for CASSSFEKGATGELFF.

This sequence joins TRBV7-9 and TRBJ1-5; the D is unclear. Trimming removed 5 bases at V and 6 bases at J, with 11 bases between. The CDR3 runs 13 residues. The germline V gene has CDR1 SEHNR and CDR2 FQNEAQ (reference sequence). This chain's CDR3 is CASSPTIGQPQHF. The CDR3 DNA reads TGTGCCAGCAGCCCTACGATCGGTCAGCCCCAGCATTTT. The entire variable domain, with the rest obtained from reference TRBV7-9 and TRBJ1-5, is as follows: DTGVSQNPRHKITKRGQNVTFRCDPISEHNRLYWYRQTLGQGPEFLTYFQNEAQLEKSRLLSDRFSAERPKGSFSTLEIQRTEQGDSAMYLCASSPTIGQPQHFGDGTRLSIL.

The chain has TRBV6-5 and TRBJ2-5; a weak D match, TRBD1 (6 bases). Germline V lookup: CDR1 MNHEY, CDR2 SVGAGI. V lost 0 bases and J 5 bases, leaving 10 bases between the germline ends. CDR3 length: 14 amino acids. The CDR3: CASSYSRGGETQYF. As DNA, the CDR3 is TGTGCCAGCAGTTACTCCAGGGGTGGGGAGACCCAGTACTTC.

CDR3 DNA: TGCGCCAGCAGGGGACAGGGGACCTACGAGCAGTACTTC. Its protein product is CASRGQGTYEQYF. The chain joins TRBV5-1 to TRBJ2-7, with TRBD1 identical over 10 bases. Germline trimming cut 5 bases from V and 2 bases from J; bases unmatched to any gene: 1. This CDR3 is built from 13 residues. The germline V gene has CDR1 SGHRS and CDR2 YFSETQ.

The chain is built from TRBV6-5 and TRBJ2-7; D perhaps matches TRBD2 (5 bases). The CDR3 consists of 14 residues. Trimming took off 5 bases at V and 1 base at J, with 12 bases between the two ends. Germline loops: CDR1 MNHEY, CDR2 SVGAGI. CDR3 in DNA: TGTGCCAGCAGTCCCCCCGGGGTATCCTACGAGCAGTACTTC. Translating gives CASSPPGVSYEQYF.

This clone appeared a single time. This chain uses TRBV6-5 with TRBJ1-1; the match to TRBD1 covers 7 bases. Trimming removed 10 bases from V and 5 bases from J; junction bases left unmatched: 4. The CDR3 sequence is 11 residues long. Germline lookup yields CDR1 MNHEY and CDR2 SVGAGI. The CDR3 nucleotides are TGTGCCACCACAGGGGATACTGAAGCTTTCTTT. This gives the protein CATTGDTEAFF.

This chain links TRBV11-2 with TRBJ1-1, with a tentative D call TRBD1 (6 bases). This CDR3 spans 12 amino acids. Germline CDR1 and CDR2: SGHAT and FQNNGV. Trimming removed 1 base at V and 8 bases at J, with 8 bases between. The CDR3, as DNA: TGTGCCAGCAGCTTAGGGACAGCAGAAGCTTTCTTT. This translates into CASSLGTAEAFF. Drawing the rest from reference TRBV11-2 and TRBJ1-1, the complete variable domain is EAGVAQSPRYKIIEKRQSVAFWCNPISGHATLYWYQQILGQGPKLLIQFQNNGVVDDSQLPKDRFSAERLKGVDSTLKIQPAKLEDSAVYLCASSLGTAEAFFGQGTRLTVV.

The rearrangement uses TRBV7-9 and TRBJ2-7; D call uncertain. Trimming removed 5 bases at V and 5 bases at J, with 13 bases between. The CDR3 runs 13 residues. Looked up from germline, CDR1 is SEHNR and CDR2 is FQNEAQ (reference sequence). The CDR3 protein is CASSPMSLHEQYF. Written as DNA, the CDR3 is TGTGCCAGCAGCCCTATGAGCTTACACGAGCAGTACTTC.

The chain joins TRBV4-3 to TRBJ2-7; tentatively, D is TRBD1 (6 bases). The CDR3 is 15 residues long. Germline-derived CDR1 and CDR2 are LGHNA and YSLEER. V was trimmed by 4 bases and J by 2 bases, leaving 15 bases between them. This CDR3 reads CASSPGVGTPYEQYF. CDR3 DNA: TGCGCCAGCAGCCCCGGAGTAGGGACACCCTACGAGCAGTACTTC.

The chain has TRBV5-1 and TRBJ2-7, with D maybe TRBD2 (7 bases). Per the germline V gene, CDR1 is SGHRS and CDR2 is YFSETQ. This CDR3 contains 14 residues. The ends were cut back, 3 bases at V and 4 bases at J, with 14 bases in the middle. The CDR3 nucleotides are TGCGCCAGCAGCTGGGGGGGGCCGGATTACGAGCAGTACTTC. Protein sequence: CASSWGGPDYEQYF.